This TCR beta chain comes out of a study of CD8+ T cells in alopecia areata. Germline CDR1 SGDLS, CDR2 YYNGEE. V shed 0 bases and J shed 1 base, with 8 bases lying between them. CDR3 length: 14 amino acids. Following extraction, RNA underwent reverse transcription to cDNA, which served as the sequencing template. Clones were read by immunoSEQ multiplex PCR, and TCRdb kept only the in-frame ones, dropping some. The data show around 21,000 clones, over 50% seen once. The treatment: oral pan-JAK inhibitor, 5-10 mg twice daily. Individuals with alopecia areata gave both lesional scalp punch biopsies and peripheral blood for collection.

J is TRBJ2-7 and V is TRBV9, with D maybe TRBD2 (6 bases). This sequence originates from a human donor with alopecia areata. The sample consisted of skin, taken at week 4, from a patient treated with tofacitinib. Here the CDR3 reads CASSVDSGSYEQYF. CDR3 bases: TGTGCCAGCAGCGTAGACAGCGGGTCCTACGAGCAGTACTTC. The full variable domain, in which reference TRBV9 and TRBJ2-7 provide the parts outside the CDR3, is DSGVTQTPKHLITATGQRVTLRCSPRSGDLSVYWYQQSLDQGLQFLIQYYNGEERAKGNILERFSAQQFPDLHSELNLSSLELGDSALYFCASSVDSGSYEQYFGPGTRLTVT.